This T cell receptor beta chain was obtained from a study of blood T cells in healthy people across ages. Findings of the study overall: Diversity figures based on one million T cells were deemed too low. Fewer expanded clones and more diversity marked long-lived versus aged donors.

A word on this clonotype: Antigen: not known. A junction boundary mismatches the germline segment, possibly from a read error.

It was with a sample-barcoded 5' primer and a J-beta primer mix that a second PCR of roughly 7 to 11 cycles was run. TCRdb ran MiXCR on the 5' RACE reads and lists one entry per CDR3 protein. This table holds around 800,000 distinct CDR3 sequences, under 30% found once. Germline CDR1 reads SGHRS; CDR2 reads YFSETQ. This CDR3 has 14 amino acids. These sequences were also reported in another study, on T cells of mothers and their children.

V usage is TRBV5-1 and J usage is TRBJ1-2; 10 bases fit TRBD1. Sequenced: blood. The receptor comes from a boy between 10 and 17 years old in good health. CDR3 loop: CASTGTGVNYGYPF. The CDR3 DNA sequence: TGCGCCAGCACCGGGACAGGGGTCAACTATGGCTACCCCTTC.